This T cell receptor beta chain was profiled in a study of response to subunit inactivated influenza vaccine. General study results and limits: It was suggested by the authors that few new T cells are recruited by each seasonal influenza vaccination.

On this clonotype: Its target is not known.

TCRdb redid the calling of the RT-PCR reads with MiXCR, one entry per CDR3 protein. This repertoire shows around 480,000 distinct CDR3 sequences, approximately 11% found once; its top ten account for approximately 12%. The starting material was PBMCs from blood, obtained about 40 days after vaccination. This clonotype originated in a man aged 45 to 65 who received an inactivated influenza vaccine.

This chain's CDR3 is CAISGPSGGNPDTQYF. The CDR3, as DNA: TGTGCCATCAGTGGTCCTAGCGGGGGTAACCCAGATACGCAGTATTTT. The V call is TRBV10-3, the J call TRBJ2-3, with 10 positions matching TRBD2. CDR1 ENHRY and CDR2 SYGVKD come from the germline V gene. Trimming removed 4 bases from V and 4 bases from J; junction bases left unmatched: 8. The CDR3 totals 16 residues.